This T cell receptor beta chain was captured by sequencing in a study of beta chain features in type 1 diabetes. Study outcomes and limitations: Moderate yet significant TCRB CDR3 shortening was seen in Type 1 diabetes patients in all four CD4+ subsets. The question left open here concerned HLA type influencing TCRB rearrangement. Sequencing from cDNA could over-represent high-TCR-expressing cells.

Expressed TCRB transcripts were sequenced after all isolated RNA was converted to cDNA. TCRdb's table, derived via immunoSEQ multiplex PCR, lists solely in-frame clones and lacks some. The data contain hundreds of thousands of clones, under 13% of them singletons. Worth noting for this clone: Its antigen remains unknown.

The sample consisted of naive CD4+ T cells from blood. The sequence was collected from a man younger than 45 with type 1 diabetes.

CDR3 nucleotide sequence: TGTGCCAGCAGTCCACCGGGACAGGGGAAGGAATCACCCCTCCACTTT. This translates into CASSPPGQGKESPLHF. This chain connects TRBV28 to TRBJ1-6; 10 bases are shared with TRBD1. Germline V gene data show CDR1 as MDHEN and CDR2 as SYDVKM. The CDR3 covers 16 residues. V gave up 5 bases and J gave up 10 bases; unmatched junction bases: 11. The full variable domain, its missing parts supplied by reference TRBV28 and TRBJ1-6, is DVKVTQSSRYLVKRTGEKVFLECVQDMDHENMFWYRQDPGLGLRLIYFSYDVKMKEKGDIPEGYSVSREKKERFSLILESASTNQTSMYLCASSPPGQGKESPLHFGNGTRLTVT.